This TCR beta chain is from a study of blood T cell repertoires in COVID-19 (dated by TCRdb to between 2020 and 2021). Study-level background: The collaborator samples originated in the United States, Italy and Spain and spanned the acute and convalescent phases of COVID-19. A freely available public database, intended as a resource for researchers studying the immune response to SARS-CoV-2, is where the repertoires were released. The samples were drawn from two sources: the first 160 participants of the ongoing ImmuneRACE study, and fewer than 1,500 subjects contributed by 6 global collaborators. Where available, HLA class I and class II types were obtained from metadata supplied by the sample provider rather than from assay-based typing. The material from the prospective study consisted of cDNA or gDNA derived from T cells, B-cell-depleted T cells, or PBMCs. Nearly every sample came with metadata listing a de-identified subject ID, COVID-19 status, age in years and sex. The dataset comprised deeply sampled blood TCRbeta repertoires from subjects exposed to, actively infected with, or recovered from COVID-19.

Broad study findings and their caveats: How much clinical and demographic metadata was included differed by source and by participant, and the metadata was provided uncurated.

At one collaborating source in Seattle, patients were enrolled during active infection and were followed longitudinally through the course of disease. Each collaborating institution followed its own protocols to collect whole blood in K2EDTA tubes. For TCRbeta analysis, collaborators shipped samples as frozen whole blood, isolated PBMCs, or DNA extracted from either of those sample types. After removal of 6 bases from V and 4 bases from J, the junction retains 7 bases not matched to a gene. CDR1 and CDR2, per the germline V gene, are SGDLS and YYNGEE. The CDR3 measures 15 amino acids from cysteine to phenylalanine. Only CDR3 DNA is held: 45 bases, read in frame from base 1. TCRbeta CDR3 regions were amplified from genomic DNA using the immunoSEQ Assay, a bias-controlled multiplex PCR. In the source study's methods: Within the assay, amplification of reference gene primers was used to estimate how many nucleated cells each sample contained. Sequence reads were collapsed and filtered to measure the absolute abundance of every unique TCRbeta CDR3 rearrangement. For each sample, productive Simpson clonality was calculated as the square root of Simpson's diversity index over productive rearrangements. The clones in this table, taken by TCRdb from immuneACCESS, are in-frame only. Not every clone is retained; where verified, under half of the shortfall comes from an unresolved V gene, and the cause of the rest is unknown. For V, J and clone size, that table is used; D and trimming come from the DNA. The sample data list approximately 180,000 clones, and 80% to 90% of these were observed just once. 10% to 15% of the sample is in the top ten clones.

The table lists this clone with a few counts. No cognate antigen has been identified for it. Base-call qualities are not available, and no considerably larger clone is one nucleotide away. The sequence links TRBV9 to TRBJ2-2, with TRBD2 matching 9 junction bases. The sequenced sample was peripheral blood. This receptor was obtained from a woman of 80 years or more with COVID-19, enrolled during active disease. Read as DNA, the sequence is TGTGCCAGCACCCCGAGCGGGGGGCCCACCGGGGAGCTGTTTTTT. Its translation is CASTPSGGPTGELFF. Joined to the reference TRBV9 and TRBJ2-2 proteins, this CDR3 gives the full variable domain: DSGVTQTPKHLITATGQRVTLRCSPRSGDLSVYWYQQSLDQGLQFLIQYYNGEERAKGNILERFSAQQFPDLHSELNLSSLELGDSALYFCASTPSGGPTGELFFGEGSRLTVL.